The 25 T cell receptor beta chains below were found in one sample sequenced in a study of T cell changes during pregnancy in multiple sclerosis. Sequencing was performed with immunoSEQ multiplex PCR; in TCRdb, only in-frame clones are kept and a portion is missing. Here the sample spans under 130,000 clones, about 90% being singletons. The specimen was peripheral blood, collected after pregnancy. All receptors derive from a female donor with multiple sclerosis, enrolled in a pregnancy study.

The chain joins TRBV6-1 to TRBJ2-5; 14 bases map to TRBD2. Unmatched junction bases numbered 6, after V lost 2 bases and J lost 4 bases. Germline assignment: CDR1 MNHNS and CDR2 SASEGT. CDR3 length: 17 amino acids. As DNA, the CDR3 is TGTGCCAGCAGTGAATGGTCCGGGACTAGCGGGAGAGAGACCCAGTACTTC. The encoded protein is CASSEWSGTSGRETQYF.

The rearrangement links TRBV7-8 to TRBJ1-5; no clear D gene. Trimming cost V 0 bases and J 6 bases, with 9 bases left between them. CDR1 and CDR2 (germline): SGHVS, FQNEAQ. This CDR3 has 14 amino acids. The CDR3 protein is CASSLASGPQPQHF. The CDR3 nucleotides are TGTGCCAGCAGCTTAGCGAGCGGGCCTCAGCCCCAGCATTTT.

J is TRBJ1-3 and V is TRBV5-5; D remains unclear. With 3 bases removed from V and 4 bases from J, the gap between germline ends came to 17 bases. The CDR3 covers 16 residues. Germline-derived CDR1 and CDR2 are SGHKS and YYEKEE (reference sequence). The CDR3: CASSSQLSLRGNTIYF. CDR3 nucleotides: TGTGCCAGCAGCTCGCAATTAAGCCTCCGGGGAAACACCATATATTTT.

The chain uses TRBV28 and TRBJ2-5, with D possibly TRBD1 on 7 matching bases. V was pared by 6 bases and J by 7 bases, with 18 bases between. Germline V gives CDR1 MDHEN, CDR2 SYDVKM. The CDR3 contains 14 residues. CDR3 in amino acids: CASRTQGSGGTQYF. The CDR3 coding sequence is TGTGCCAGCAGGACACAGGGGTCCGGGGGGACCCAGTACTTC.

The J gene is TRBJ1-1, the V gene TRBV2; possible D gene TRBD1, 5 bases. V was trimmed by 10 bases and J by 4 bases, leaving 22 bases between them. Per germline, CDR1 SNHLY and CDR2 FYNNEI. The CDR3 covers 15 residues. CDR3 DNA sequence: TGTGCCAATCCCAGGGACCGCTCGGGGGGCACTGAAGCTTTCTTT. It encodes CANPRDRSGGTEAFF.

The genes are TRBV10-3 and TRBJ1-2; TRBD1 matches at 7 bases. J gave up 3 bases and V 3 bases, and 10 bases lay outside the gene matches. The CDR3 covers 16 residues. Germline V gene lookup returns CDR1 ENHRY and CDR2 SYGVKD. The CDR3 DNA reads TGTGCCATCAGTGAAGACGACCGGGACAGCGACTATGGCTACACCTTC. Its translation: CAISEDDRDSDYGYTF.

V is TRBV6-1 and J is TRBJ2-7; 7 bases are shared with TRBD1. V shed 1 base, J shed 4 bases, and the junction held 7 bases outside the gene matches. This CDR3 spans 15 amino acids. Looked up from germline, CDR1 is MNHNS and CDR2 is SASEGT. The CDR3 region is CASSEVPKQGYEQYF. DNA for the CDR3: TGTGCCAGCAGTGAAGTTCCCAAACAGGGGTACGAGCAGTACTTC.

CDR3 sequence: CAWSRGARQLNTEAFF. DNA for the CDR3: TGTGCCTGGAGTAGAGGAGCGAGACAGCTGAACACTGAAGCTTTCTTT. The chain recombines TRBV30 with TRBJ1-1, with D tentatively TRBD1 (5 bases). The CDR3 is 16 amino acids. Trimming took 2 bases from V and 0 from J, leaving 16 bases between them. The V gene's germline CDR1 is GTSNPN and CDR2 SVGIG (reference sequence).

The chain links TRBV19 to TRBJ2-7, with a weak D call TRBD2 (6 bases). Germline-derived CDR1 and CDR2 are LNHDA and SQIVND (reference sequence). V was clipped by 3 bases and J by 4 bases, with 13 bases between them. There are 14 residues in the CDR3. DNA of the CDR3: TGTGCCAGTAGTATGAGAAGGGGAGGATACGAGCAGTACTTC. Its translation: CASSMRRGGYEQYF.

The V and J genes are TRBV4-1 and TRBJ2-7; the match to TRBD1 covers 11 bases. The CDR3 runs 14 residues. The V and J ends lost 4 bases and 2 bases, in that order; junction bases with no gene match: 1. In germline, CDR1 is MGHRA, CDR2 YSYEKL. The DNA of the CDR3 is TGCGCCAGCAGCCCGGACAGGGGGCCCTACGAGCAGTACTTC. Its translation: CASSPDRGPYEQYF.

This chain connects TRBV28 to TRBJ1-4; D is undetermined. V shed 7 bases and J shed 0 bases, with 6 bases lying between them. This CDR3 has 13 amino acids. Germline V gives CDR1 MDHEN, CDR2 SYDVKM. As DNA, the CDR3 is TGTGCCAGCACGGCGGCAACTAATGAAAAACTGTTTTTT. It is translated as CASTAATNEKLFF.

Turning to this clone: Other DNA sequences in the sample encode the same CDR3. The chain is built from TRBV5-1 and TRBJ2-1, with 14 bases aligning to TRBD2. V was clipped by 0 bases and J by 4 bases; unmatched bases: 0. The CDR3 runs to 16 residues. The germline CDR1 and CDR2 sequences are SGHRS and YFSETQ. The CDR3 bases are TGCGCCAGCAGCTTGGGACTAGCGGGAGGGTACAATGAGCAGTTCTTC. Translated: CASSLGLAGGYNEQFF.

The chain couples TRBV2 to TRBJ2-5; unclear D gene. CDR3 length equals 15 residues. CDR1 and CDR2 from the germline V gene are SNHLY and FYNNEI. V dropped 0 bases and J dropped 4 bases, with 12 bases sitting between them. The CDR3 loop is CASSEAKRALETQYF. CDR3 nucleotide sequence: TGTGCCAGCAGTGAAGCAAAGCGAGCCCTAGAGACCCAGTACTTC.

The gene calls are TRBV18 and TRBJ1-3, with TRBD1 matching over 8 bases. Trimming removed 2 bases from V and 2 bases from J; junction bases left unmatched: 8. CDR1 KGHSH and CDR2 LQKENI come from the germline V gene. The CDR3 length is 17 residues. The CDR3 is CASSPNPGQATGNTIYF. The CDR3 nucleotides read TGTGCCAGCTCACCAAACCCGGGACAGGCGACTGGAAACACCATATATTTT.

V usage is TRBV2 and J usage is TRBJ2-2, with D possibly being TRBD1 (6 bases). Trimming took off 6 bases at V and 6 bases at J, with 14 bases between the two ends. The CDR3 consists of 14 residues. Germline V gene lookup returns CDR1 SNHLY and CDR2 FYNNEI. The CDR3 here is CASRQGSSPGELFF. The DNA for the CDR3 is TGTGCCAGCAGACAGGGCTCTTCACCCGGGGAGCTGTTTTTT.

V and J are TRBV19 and TRBJ2-6, with 11 bases fitting TRBD2. CDR1 LNHDA and CDR2 SQIVND come from the germline V gene (reference sequence). The CDR3 contains 18 residues. J was trimmed by 0 bases and V by 4 bases; bases with no gene match: 5. The CDR3 reads CASSSLAGGSSGANVLTF. DNA for the CDR3: TGTGCCAGTAGTAGTCTAGCGGGAGGTTCCTCTGGGGCCAACGTCCTGACTTTC.

The V call is TRBV4-1, the J call TRBJ2-2; 9 bases are a match to TRBD2. This CDR3 contains 16 residues. Germline V gene data show CDR1 as MGHRA and CDR2 as YSYEKL. The trim removed 1 base at V and 6 bases at J, leaving 6 bases unmatched. CDR3 nucleotides: TGCGCCAGCAGCCAAGTGAGGCTAGCGGGGTCCGGGGAGCTGTTTTTT. It translates to CASSQVRLAGSGELFF.

The chain has TRBV25-1 and TRBJ2-7, with TRBD2 matching 11 bases. The germline V gene has CDR1 MGHDK and CDR2 SYGVNS. The CDR3 has 16 residues. V shed 5 bases, J shed 4 bases, and the junction held 10 bases outside the gene matches. The CDR3 DNA sequence: TGTGCCAGCAGTTACCTGACTAGCGGGACGCTATACGAGCAGTACTTC. Protein product: CASSYLTSGTLYEQYF.

This chain's CDR3 is CASSFARLREQFF. In DNA form, the CDR3 reads TGTGCCAGCAGTTTCGCCAGGCTCCGGGAGCAGTTCTTC. This chain joins TRBV27 and TRBJ2-1; D not resolved. The CDR3 sequence is 13 residues long. Germline CDR1 and CDR2: MNHEY and SMNVEV (reference sequence). Deletions cut 3 bases from V and 10 bases from J, with 13 bases between.

With regard to this clone: The same CDR3 also results from other DNA sequences found in this sample. The chain combines TRBV19 with TRBJ2-5; no firm D call. Germline V gives CDR1 LNHDA, CDR2 SQIVND (reference sequence). The CDR3 length is 13 residues. The V end was cut by 3 bases, the J end by 5 bases, with 10 bases between. The DNA for the CDR3 is TGTGCCAGTAGTATCGAGCGTGGGGAGACCCAGTACTTC. It is translated as CASSIERGETQYF.

For the CDR3, the DNA is TGTGCCAGCACAGCGGGGACGAACACCGGGGAGCTGTTTTTT. Translating gives CASTAGTNTGELFF. V and J are TRBV14 and TRBJ2-2; 7 positions match TRBD2. The germline CDR1 and CDR2 sequences are SGHDN and FVKESK. This CDR3 has 14 residues. V shed 7 bases and J 0 bases; nucleotides not matched to a gene: 2.

The chain has TRBV28 and TRBJ1-1; possibly TRBD1 for D (5 bases). V lost 2 bases, J lost 3 bases, and 16 bases lay in between. Germline values: CDR1 MDHEN, CDR2 SYDVKM. The CDR3 consists of 16 residues. CDR3 sequence: CASSLGAGRGDTEAFF. The CDR3 nucleotides are TGTGCCAGCAGTTTAGGGGCAGGTCGGGGGGACACTGAAGCTTTCTTT. Looking up the rest from reference TRBV28 and TRBJ1-1 gives the full variable domain: DVKVTQSSRYLVKRTGEKVFLECVQDMDHENMFWYRQDPGLGLRLIYFSYDVKMKEKGDIPEGYSVSREKKERFSLILESASTNQTSMYLCASSLGAGRGDTEAFFGQGTRLTVV.

The rearrangement joins TRBV4-1 to TRBJ2-3; possible D gene TRBD2, 5 bases. There are 17 residues in the CDR3. Germline CDR1 reads MGHRA; CDR2 reads YSYEKL. Trimming shortened V by 0 bases and J by 2 bases, and 15 bases separated the two germline ends. The CDR3 here is CASSQDPDYPITDTQYF. The CDR3 DNA reads as TGCGCCAGCAGCCAAGACCCAGACTACCCAATCACAGATACGCAGTATTTT.

The chain recombines TRBV29-1 with TRBJ1-2; D remains unclear. The V gene's germline CDR1 is SQVTM and CDR2 ANQGSEA. The V and J ends lost 3 bases and 2 bases respectively, with 7 bases between them. The CDR3 sequence is 12 residues long. In DNA form, the CDR3 reads TGCAGCGTTGACCTACAGAACTATGGCTACACCTTC. Translating gives CSVDLQNYGYTF.

This clone has just one count. CDR3 DNA: TGTGCCTGGAGTGTAAGCGGGAGGGCCGGCAATGAGCAGTTCTTC. Translation: CAWSVSGRAGNEQFF. The chain has TRBV30 and TRBJ2-1; 10 bases align to TRBD2. The CDR3 totals 15 residues. Germline lookup yields CDR1 GTSNPN and CDR2 SVGIG (reference sequence). After removal of 0 bases from V and 6 bases from J, the junction contained 5 bases not matched to a gene.